Detailed here is one T cell receptor beta chain. The antigen is not known. These data belong to a study of cytomegalovirus exposure and HLA in healthy donors. Study-wide results and caveats: TCR clusters originating in the first cohort tended to co-occur in the 120 validation repertoires, according to a later analysis. Most TCR sequences proved rare, with some public TCRs found in many donors. Researchers counted 164 TCR beta chains as cytomegalovirus-associated.

Profiling relied on immunoSEQ multiplex PCR, and the TCRdb table lists in-frame clones only, not all of them. The sample has more than 70,000 clones; 90% to 97% are singletons. The clonotype comes from a young man in good health and CMV-seropositive. Input material: PBMCs.

As DNA, the CDR3 is TGCGCCAGCAGCTTGCCTTTCCGGGACAGGGATAGCAATCAGCCCCAGCATTTT. This encodes CASSLPFRDRDSNQPQHF. The V and J genes are TRBV5-1 and TRBJ1-5; 9 positions match TRBD1. Trimming removed 1 base from V and 0 bases from J; junction bases left unmatched: 8. Germline CDR1 reads SGHRS; CDR2 reads YFSETQ. CDR3 length: 18 amino acids.